The TCR beta chain described here comes from a study of OX40 agonist ivuxolimab in advanced cancers. Study summary: A mean age of around 63 years, range about 20 to 79, was recorded, and 80% to 90% were male. General observations from the study: Expanded peripheral T-cell antigen specificity went undetermined. CD4+ and CD8+ blood T cells expanded clonally by week 6 at 0.1 to 3.0 mg/kg.

Libraries were prepared by immunoSEQ multiplex PCR; TCRdb keeps only in-frame clonotypes and omits some of them. The sample lists about 72,000 clones; 88% were seen once. Regarding this clone: The antigen remains undetermined.

V lost 3 bases, J lost 4 bases, and 10 bases lay in between. The CDR3 sequence is 14 residues long. CDR1 is LNHDA and CDR2 is SQIVND in the germline V gene (reference sequence). The TCR was taken from an adult with an advanced solid tumor such as melanoma, head and neck, liver or kidney cancer. The sequenced sample was CD4+ or CD8+ T cells sorted from blood, obtained in a trial of the OX40 agonist ivuxolimab. The V call is TRBV19, the J call TRBJ2-1; D possibly matches TRBD1 or TRBD2 (6 bases each). CDR3 amino acids: CASSIQGRYNEQFF. For the CDR3, the DNA is TGTGCCAGTAGTATTCAGGGGAGGTACAATGAGCAGTTCTTC.